This TCR beta chain is drawn from a study of beta chain features in type 1 diabetes. Study-wide results and caveats: Overrepresentation of cells with high TCR expression could result from cDNA sequencing. Naive, central memory and regulatory TCRB repertoires appeared more similar among patients than healthy donors.

As to this clone: Its antigen is unidentified.

Germline V gene lookup returns CDR1 SQVTM and CDR2 ANQGSEA. The CDR3 is made up of 11 amino acids. The V gene lost 1 base and the J gene lost 10 bases, with 8 bases spanning the gap. It was via CD45RO/CCR7/CD25/CD127/CD95/CD27 that CD4+ naive, central memory, regulatory and stem cell-like memory cells were sorted. All of the isolated RNA was reverse transcribed, so expressed TCRB transcripts were sequenced. Sequencing used immunoSEQ multiplex PCR; TCRdb keeps in-frame clones, though not all of them. The sample carries about 370,000 clones, more than 12% recorded once. The sequenced sample consisted of naive CD4+ T cells from blood. The gene calls are TRBV29-1 and TRBJ2-1, with D possibly matching TRBD2 (5 bases). This receptor was identified in a woman between 18 and 29 years old in good health. The CDR3 here is CSVEVAYEQFF. The DNA of the CDR3 is TGCAGCGTTGAAGTAGCGTACGAGCAGTTCTTC.